The sample holds a few counts of the clone carrying this T cell receptor (beta chain). These data come from a study of T cell repertoires in ileal Crohn's disease. Profiling relied on immunoSEQ multiplex PCR, and the TCRdb table lists in-frame clones only, not all of them. The sample lists some 9,200 clones; 79% were seen once. The CDR3 loop spans 17 amino acids. Germline CDR1 and CDR2: WNHNN and SYGVQD (reference sequence). The germline V and J ends were trimmed by 1 base and 0 bases, with 16 bases remaining between them. The time point denotes: neoterminal ileum biopsy at postoperative endoscopy, about 6 months after surgery.

Sequencing used ileal tissue. The receptor was derived from an adult with Crohn's disease. The chain is built from TRBV10-1 and TRBJ2-7, with a possible D match to TRBD1 (5 bases). CDR3 sequence (DNA): TGCGCCAGCAGTGAGTGTCTTGGGCAGGGTAGCTCCTACGAGCAGTACTTC. The encoded protein is CASSECLGQGSSYEQYF.